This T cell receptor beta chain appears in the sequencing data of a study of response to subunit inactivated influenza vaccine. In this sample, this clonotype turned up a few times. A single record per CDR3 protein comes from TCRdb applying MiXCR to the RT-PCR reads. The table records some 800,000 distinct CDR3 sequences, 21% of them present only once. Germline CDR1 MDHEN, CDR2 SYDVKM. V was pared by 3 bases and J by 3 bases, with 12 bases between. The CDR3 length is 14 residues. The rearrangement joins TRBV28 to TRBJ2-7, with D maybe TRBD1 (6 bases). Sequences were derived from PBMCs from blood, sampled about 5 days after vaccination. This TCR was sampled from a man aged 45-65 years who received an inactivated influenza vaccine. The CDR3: CASSFGTFLYEQYF. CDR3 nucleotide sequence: TGTGCCAGCAGTTTCGGGACATTTCTCTACGAGCAGTACTTC. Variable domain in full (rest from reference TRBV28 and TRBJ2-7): DVKVTQSSRYLVKRTGEKVFLECVQDMDHENMFWYRQDPGLGLRLIYFSYDVKMKEKGDIPEGYSVSREKKERFSLILESASTNQTSMYLCASSFGTFLYEQYFGPGTRLTVT.